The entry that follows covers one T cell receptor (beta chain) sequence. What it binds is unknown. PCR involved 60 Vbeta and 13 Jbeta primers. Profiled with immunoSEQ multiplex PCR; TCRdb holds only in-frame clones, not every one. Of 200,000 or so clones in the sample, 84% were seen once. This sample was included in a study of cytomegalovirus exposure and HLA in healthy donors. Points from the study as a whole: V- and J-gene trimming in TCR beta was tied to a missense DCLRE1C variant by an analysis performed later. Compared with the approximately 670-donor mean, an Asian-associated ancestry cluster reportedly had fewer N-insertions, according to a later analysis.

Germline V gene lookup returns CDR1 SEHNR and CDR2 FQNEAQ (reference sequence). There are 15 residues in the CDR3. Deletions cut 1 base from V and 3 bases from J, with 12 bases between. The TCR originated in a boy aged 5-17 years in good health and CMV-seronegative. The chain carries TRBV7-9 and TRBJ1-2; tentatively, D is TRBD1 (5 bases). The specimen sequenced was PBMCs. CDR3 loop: CASSLDFPRDYGYTF. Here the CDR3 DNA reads TGTGCCAGCAGCTTAGATTTCCCCAGGGACTATGGCTACACCTTC.